This T cell receptor beta chain was documented in a study of cytomegalovirus exposure and HLA in healthy donors. Study results and caveats: Earlier findings revealed that most TCR beta V segments proved productive either about 90% or about 30% of the time. What was likely a sequencing artifact was a cluster of highly shared sequence variants. It was shown in a later analysis that HLA-associated TCR beta chains were more clonally expanded than other, equally common chains. Many donors shared some public TCRs, even though most TCR sequences were rare.

About this clone: Antigen unknown.

The PCR made use of 60 Vbeta and 13 Jbeta primers. Repertoires were generated with immunoSEQ multiplex PCR, while TCRdb's copy carries only in-frame clones and drops some. The table has some 120,000 clones, approximately 17% seen once. The origin of this receptor is a female donor in good health and CMV-seropositive. The specimen sequenced was PBMCs.

In nucleotides, the CDR3 is TGTGCCAGCAGTTCTGACAGGGGTGACACTGAAGCTTTCTTT. This translates into CASSSDRGDTEAFF. The chain has TRBV25-1 and TRBJ1-1; 8 bases line up with TRBD1. From germline, CDR1 is MGHDK and CDR2 SYGVNS. The CDR3 covers 14 residues. V was pared by 5 bases and J by 3 bases, with 5 bases of the junction left unmatched.